The 4 T cell receptor beta chains below come from one sample, sequenced in a study of Ad26.COV2.S vaccination and SARS-CoV-2 variants. The treatment was: approximately 18 received Ad26.COV2.S at low or high dose, single or two shots; 5 received placebo; per-sample allocation not given. Sampling occurred on day 63 after the first vaccine or placebo injection. Clones were read by immunoSEQ multiplex PCR, and TCRdb kept only the in-frame ones, dropping some. The sample lists fewer than 500,000 clones; around 90% were seen once. Sample: peripheral blood, taken in a trial of Ad26.COV2.S vaccine versus placebo. These TCRs come from a person aged 18-65 years who received the Ad26.COV2.S COVID-19 vaccine or a placebo.

The chain recombines TRBV9 with TRBJ1-1; TRBD1 matches 11 bases. Germline V gene lookup returns CDR1 SGDLS and CDR2 YYNGEE. This CDR3 spans 15 amino acids. J was trimmed by 4 bases and V by 4 bases; bases with no gene match: 6. CDR3 in DNA: TGTGCCAGCAGCCCCCGAGGGACAGGGGGCACTGAAGCTTTCTTT. Translation gives CASSPRGTGGTEAFF.

This chain connects TRBV25-1 to TRBJ1-6; 8 positions match TRBD1. With 3 bases clipped from V and 10 bases from J, the junction kept 5 bases outside the gene matches. Germline V lookup: CDR1 MGHDK, CDR2 SYGVNS. This CDR3 comprises 14 residues. The CDR3 spells CASSEDRAGSPLHF. For the CDR3, the DNA is TGTGCCAGCAGTGAGGACAGGGCCGGATCACCCCTCCACTTT.

The chain's CDR3 is CASSQVKNTEAFF. The CDR3 DNA is TGTGCCAGCAGCCAAGTAAAAAACACTGAAGCTTTCTTT. This chain connects TRBV3-1 (or the pseudogene TRBV3-2) to TRBJ1-1; D is ambiguous. V lost 1 base, J lost 2 bases, and 5 bases lay in between. Germline loops: CDR1 LGHDT, CDR2 YNNKEL (reference sequence). The CDR3 contains 13 residues.

The chain uses TRBV11-2 and TRBJ1-1; 7 bases are shared with TRBD1. This CDR3 spans 13 amino acids. CDR1 and CDR2 from the germline V gene are SGHAT and FQNNGV. V trimming: 3 bases; J trimming: 7 bases; junction bases outside the gene matches: 5. CDR3 residues: CASSFDRVDEAFF. The CDR3 DNA reads TGTGCCAGCAGCTTCGACAGGGTTGATGAAGCTTTCTTT.